This T cell receptor (beta chain) emerged from a study of Ad26.COV2.S vaccination and SARS-CoV-2 variants. Method: immunoSEQ multiplex PCR; TCRdb's copy keeps in-frame clones and lacks some. The sample holds about 500,000 clones, approximately 90% seen once. V lost 0 bases and J lost 3, with 10 bases in between. This CDR3 spans 15 amino acids. Germline loops: CDR1 SGDLS, CDR2 YYNGEE. The treatment denotes: around 19 received Ad26.COV2.S at low or high dose, single or two shots; roughly five received placebo; per-sample allocation not given. Sampling took place 63 days after the first vaccine or placebo injection.

This sequence was found in a person between 18 and 65 years old who received the Ad26.COV2.S COVID-19 vaccine or a placebo. V and J are TRBV9 and TRBJ2-1; D remains unclear. The sequences come from peripheral blood, collected in a trial of Ad26.COV2.S vaccine versus placebo. For the CDR3, the DNA is TGTGCCAGCAGCGTAGATGGGAATCTCTACAATGAGCAGTTCTTC. Amino acids: CASSVDGNLYNEQFF. Full variable domain (missing parts from reference TRBV9 and TRBJ2-1): DSGVTQTPKHLITATGQRVTLRCSPRSGDLSVYWYQQSLDQGLQFLIQYYNGEERAKGNILERFSAQQFPDLHSELNLSSLELGDSALYFCASSVDGNLYNEQFFGPGTRLTVL.